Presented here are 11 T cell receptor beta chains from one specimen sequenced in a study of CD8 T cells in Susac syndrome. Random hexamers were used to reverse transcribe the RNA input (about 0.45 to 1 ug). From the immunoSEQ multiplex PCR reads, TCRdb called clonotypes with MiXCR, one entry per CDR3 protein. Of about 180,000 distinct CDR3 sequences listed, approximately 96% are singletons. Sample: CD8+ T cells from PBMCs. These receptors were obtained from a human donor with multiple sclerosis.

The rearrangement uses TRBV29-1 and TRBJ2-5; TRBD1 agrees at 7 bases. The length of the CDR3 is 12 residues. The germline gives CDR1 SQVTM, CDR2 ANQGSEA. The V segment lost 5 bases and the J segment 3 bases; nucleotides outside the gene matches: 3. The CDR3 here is CSVFTGEETQYF. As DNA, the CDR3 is TGCAGCGTTTTTACAGGGGAAGAGACCCAGTACTTC.

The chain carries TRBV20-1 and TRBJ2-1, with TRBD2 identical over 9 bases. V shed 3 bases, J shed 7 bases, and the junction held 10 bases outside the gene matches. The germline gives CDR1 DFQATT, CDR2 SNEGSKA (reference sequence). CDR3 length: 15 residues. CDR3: CSASSSGGPWNEQFF. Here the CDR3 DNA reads TGCAGTGCTAGTTCCAGCGGGGGGCCCTGGAATGAGCAGTTCTTC.

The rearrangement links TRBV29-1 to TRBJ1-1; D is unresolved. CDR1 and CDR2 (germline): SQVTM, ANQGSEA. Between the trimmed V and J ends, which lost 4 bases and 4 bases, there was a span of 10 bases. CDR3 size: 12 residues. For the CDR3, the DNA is TGCAGCGTTGGGCGGTTGGGCACTGAAGCTTTCTTT. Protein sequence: CSVGRLGTEAFF. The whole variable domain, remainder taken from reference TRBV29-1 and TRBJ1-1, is SAVISQKPSRDICQRGTSLTIQCQVDSQVTMMFWYRQQPGQSLTLIATANQGSEATYESGFVIDKFPISRPNLTFSTLTVSNMSPEDSSIYLCSVGRLGTEAFFGQGTRLTVV.

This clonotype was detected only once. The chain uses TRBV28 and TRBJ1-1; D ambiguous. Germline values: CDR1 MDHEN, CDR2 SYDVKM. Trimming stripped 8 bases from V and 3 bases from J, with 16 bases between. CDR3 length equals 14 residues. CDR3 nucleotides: TGTGCCAGCGGCACGACACTCCAGGACACTGAAGCTTTCTTT. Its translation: CASGTTLQDTEAFF.

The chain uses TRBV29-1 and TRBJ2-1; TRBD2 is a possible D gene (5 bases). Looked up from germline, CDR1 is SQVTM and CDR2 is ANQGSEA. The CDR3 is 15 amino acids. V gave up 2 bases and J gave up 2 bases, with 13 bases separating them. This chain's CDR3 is CSVELQDGTYNEQFF. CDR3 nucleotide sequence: TGCAGCGTTGAACTTCAGGACGGGACCTACAATGAGCAGTTCTTC.

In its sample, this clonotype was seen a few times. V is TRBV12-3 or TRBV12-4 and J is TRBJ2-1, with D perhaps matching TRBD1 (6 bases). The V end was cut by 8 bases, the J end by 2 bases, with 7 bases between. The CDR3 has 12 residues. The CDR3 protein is CASGGAYNEQFF. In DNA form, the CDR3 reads TGTGCCAGCGGGGGCGCCTACAATGAGCAGTTCTTC.

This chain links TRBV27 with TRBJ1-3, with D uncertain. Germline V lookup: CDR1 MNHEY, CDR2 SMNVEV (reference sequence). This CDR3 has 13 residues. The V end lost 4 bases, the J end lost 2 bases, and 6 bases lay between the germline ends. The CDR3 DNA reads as TGTGCCAGCAGTTCCTCCACTGGAAACACCATATATTTT. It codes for CASSSSTGNTIYF.

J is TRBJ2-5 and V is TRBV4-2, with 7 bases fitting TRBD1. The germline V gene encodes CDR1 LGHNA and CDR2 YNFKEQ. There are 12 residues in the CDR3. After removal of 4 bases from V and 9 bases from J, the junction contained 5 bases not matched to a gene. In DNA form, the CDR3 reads TGTGCCAGCAGCCTAATGACAGGGCCCCAGTACTTC. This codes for CASSLMTGPQYF.

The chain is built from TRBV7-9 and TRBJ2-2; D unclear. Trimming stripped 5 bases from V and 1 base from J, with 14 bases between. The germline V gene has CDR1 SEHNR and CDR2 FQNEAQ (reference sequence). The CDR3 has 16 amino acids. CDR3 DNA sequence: TGTGCCAGCAGCCAAACTCCTCTGGGGAACACCGGGGAGCTGTTTTTT. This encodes CASSQTPLGNTGELFF.

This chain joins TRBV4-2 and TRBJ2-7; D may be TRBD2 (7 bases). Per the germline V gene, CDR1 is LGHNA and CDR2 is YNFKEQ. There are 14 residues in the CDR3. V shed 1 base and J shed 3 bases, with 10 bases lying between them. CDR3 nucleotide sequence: TGTGCCAGCAGCCAAGGAGGGGGGGGCTACGAGCAGTACTTC. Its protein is CASSQGGGGYEQYF.

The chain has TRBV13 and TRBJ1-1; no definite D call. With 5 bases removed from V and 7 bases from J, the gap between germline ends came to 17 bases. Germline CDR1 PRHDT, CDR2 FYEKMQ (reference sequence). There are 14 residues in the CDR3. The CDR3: CASSLRAFPNEAFF. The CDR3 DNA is TGTGCCAGCAGCCTTAGGGCCTTCCCCAATGAAGCTTTCTTT.